The rows below give T cell receptor beta chains drawn from one sample of a study of shared clonotypes between healthy human individuals. Profiling relied on immunoSEQ multiplex PCR, and the TCRdb table lists in-frame clones only, not all of them. The sample contains around 2.5 million clones, 93% of which appear only once. Sequenced sample: naive CD4+ T cells from PBMCs. Receptor source: a man younger than 35 in good health. Some clones in this sample may be carry-over from other donors' samples. Both conserved end residues are part of each CDR3. A D gene is named only where the DNA matches it firmly. Some rows have no size entry. The others give once, few or many, or a class for an expanded clone.

length	size	V	J	D	CDR3	DNA
20	NA	TRBV5-1	TRBJ2-7	TRBD2	CASSLQPGLAGGPLPYEQYF	TGCGCCAGCAGCCTCCAGCCAGGGCTAGCGGGAGGGCCGCTCCCCTACGAGCAGTACTTC
16	NA	TRBV7-3	TRBJ2-1	NA	CASSSNNKPKGGEQFF	TGTGCCAGCAGCTCAAATAACAAGCCAAAGGGGGGTGAGCAGTTCTTC
11	NA	TRBV2	TRBJ2-7	NA	CASRGDREQYF	TGTGCCAGCAGGGGAGACAGGGAGCAGTACTTC
16	NA	TRBV28	TRBJ1-3	NA	CASSPLGTISGNTIYF	TGTGCCAGCAGCCCTCTTGGGACGATCTCTGGAAACACCATATATTTT
14	NA	TRBV10-3	TRBJ1-1	NA	CAISEGFLDTEAFF	TGTGCCATCAGTGAGGGTTTCCTCGACACTGAAGCTTTCTTT
17	NA	TRBV9	TRBJ2-2	TRBD2	CASSVDLGLAGHGELFF	TGTGCCAGCAGCGTAGATCTGGGACTAGCGGGACACGGGGAGCTGTTTTTT
17	NA	TRBV18	TRBJ2-2	TRBD2	CASSPSSGRPNTGELFF	TGTGCCAGCTCACCTTCTAGCGGGAGGCCGAACACCGGGGAGCTGTTTTTT
16	NA	TRBV5-4	TRBJ2-1	TRBD2	CASSRTSGSLEGEQFF	TGTGCCAGCAGCCGAACAAGCGGGAGTCTAGAGGGTGAGCAGTTCTTC
16	NA	TRBV27	TRBJ2-1	NA	CASSLSLWSLQANEFF	TGTGCCAGCAGTTTATCGCTCTGGAGTTTACAGGCTAATGAGTTCTTC
15	once	TRBV12-5	TRBJ2-1	NA	CASGLGQGRVDEQFF	TGTGCTAGTGGTTTGGGACAGGGGAGGGTCGATGAGCAGTTCTTC
15	few	TRBV18	TRBJ1-5	NA	CASSPPGGADQPQHF	TGTGCCAGCTCACCACCGGGGGGCGCGGATCAGCCCCAGCATTTT
15	NA	TRBV5-1	TRBJ1-2	TRBD1	CASSFSGTGGYGYTF	TGCGCCAGCAGCTTCTCCGGGACAGGGGGCTATGGCTACACCTTC
13	NA	TRBV30	TRBJ1-5	NA	CAWSGQENQPQHF	TGTGCCTGGAGTGGACAGGAGAATCAGCCCCAGCATTTT
13	NA	TRBV5-1	TRBJ2-5	NA	CASSLAGVDSLYF	TGCGCCAGCAGCTTGGCCGGAGTAGACTCCCTCTACTTC
16	NA	TRBV7-2	TRBJ2-3	TRBD2	CASSLVGTRGPDTQYF	TGTGCCAGCAGCTTAGTAGGGACTAGAGGTCCAGATACGCAGTATTTT
16	NA	TRBV5-1	TRBJ2-7	TRBD2	CASSTTQTSGIYEQYF	TGCGCCAGCAGCACTACTCAGACTAGCGGGATTTACGAGCAGTACTTC
17	NA	TRBV19	TRBJ2-1	TRBD1	CASSALRRGRSYNEQFF	TGTGCCAGTAGTGCCCTCCGTAGGGGGCGATCCTACAATGAGCAGTTCTTC
15	NA	TRBV6-6	TRBJ2-2	NA	CASHRDSAGTGELFF	TGTGCCAGCCACAGAGACAGCGCCGGTACCGGGGAGCTGTTTTTT
16	NA	TRBV4-3	TRBJ2-1	NA	CASSQETVRGGGEQFF	TGCGCCAGCAGCCAAGAGACGGTGAGGGGAGGTGGCGAGCAGTTCTTC
16	NA	TRBV9	TRBJ2-2	TRBD2	CASSPRTSGNTGELFF	TGTGCCAGCAGCCCCCGGACTAGCGGAAACACCGGGGAGCTGTTTTTT
12	NA	TRBV2	TRBJ2-5	NA	CASSAGGETQYF	TGTGCCAGCAGTGCTGGAGGAGAGACCCAGTACTTC
16	NA	TRBV4-1	TRBJ2-1	NA	CASSQGLAPPYNEQFF	TGCGCCAGCAGCCAAGGTCTAGCGCCACCCTACAATGAGCAGTTCTTC
15	NA	TRBV6-5	TRBJ2-3	TRBD2	CASSYVAGQTDTQYF	TGTGCCAGCAGTTACGTAGCGGGCCAAACAGATACGCAGTATTTT
15	NA	TRBV7-3	TRBJ2-1	NA	CASSFSGISYNEQFF	TGTGCCAGCAGCTTTAGCGGAATCTCCTACAATGAGCAGTTCTTC
13	once	TRBV6-6	TRBJ1-2	NA	CASTQDSYYGYTF	TGTGCCAGCACCCAAGACAGTTACTATGGCTACACCTTC
14	NA	TRBV30	TRBJ1-5	NA	CAWGIGRSNQPQHF	TGTGCCTGGGGTATTGGGAGAAGCAATCAGCCCCAGCATTTT
13	NA	TRBV5-4	TRBJ2-7	NA	CASSYPGTYEQYF	TGTGCCAGCAGCTACCCCGGCACCTACGAGCAGTACTTC
16	once	TRBV7-2	TRBJ2-5	NA	CASSSRGRRDGETQYF	TGTGCCAGCAGCTCGAGGGGGAGGCGGGACGGTGAGACCCAGTACTTC
15	NA	TRBV10-3	TRBJ2-1	NA	CAISETGSSYNEQFF	TGTGCCATCAGTGAAACAGGGAGCTCCTACAATGAGCAGTTCTTC
15	NA	TRBV28	TRBJ2-1	TRBD1	CASSYQGAGYNEQFF	TGTGCCAGCAGCTATCAGGGGGCTGGCTACAATGAGCAGTTCTTC
15	NA	TRBV19	TRBJ2-1	NA	CASQKQGSSYNEQFF	TGTGCCAGTCAAAAGCAGGGGAGCTCCTACAATGAGCAGTTCTTC
16	NA	TRBV7-3	TRBJ2-6	NA	CASSLVGGSGANVLTF	TGTGCCAGCAGCTTAGTAGGAGGATCTGGGGCCAACGTCCTGACTTTC
16	NA	TRBV19	TRBJ2-7	TRBD1	CASSGGDRRSSYEQYF	TGTGCCAGTAGTGGCGGGGACAGGAGGAGCTCCTACGAGCAGTACTTC
16	NA	TRBV5-6	TRBJ1-2	NA	CASSYPGTRSHYGYTF	TGTGCCAGCAGCTACCCCGGGACGCGATCTCACTATGGCTACACCTTC
14	NA	TRBV9	TRBJ2-7	TRBD1	CASSGGQGAREQYF	TGTGCCAGCAGCGGAGGACAGGGGGCCCGGGAGCAGTACTTC
16	NA	TRBV5-4	TRBJ2-7	TRBD1	CASSRASRTGGYEQYF	TGTGCCAGCAGCCGAGCGAGTAGGACAGGGGGCTACGAGCAGTACTTC
16	NA	TRBV2	TRBJ2-7	TRBD1	CASSENRGLTSYEQYF	TGTGCCAGCAGTGAGAACAGGGGGCTTACCTCCTACGAGCAGTACTTC
16	NA	TRBV5-1	TRBJ2-6	NA	CASSLIAGPGANVLTF	TGCGCCAGCAGCCTCATCGCGGGGCCTGGGGCCAACGTCCTGACTTTC